The next 7 T cell receptor beta chains were all read from a single sample in a study of cytomegalovirus exposure and HLA in healthy donors. The study ran its PCR with 60 Vbeta and 13 Jbeta primers. Assay used: immunoSEQ multiplex PCR; TCRdb lists only in-frame clones, some missing. Of roughly 110,000 clones listed, about 71% are singletons. The sequencing input was PBMCs. The receptors shown here come from a boy between 10 and 17 years old in good health and CMV-seronegative.

V gene TRBV5-6 combines with J gene TRBJ2-7; no reliable D call. V gave up 0 bases and J gave up 3 bases, with 10 bases separating them. In germline, CDR1 is SGHDT, CDR2 YYEEEE. The CDR3 is 14 residues long. The CDR3 region is CASSLAGFGYEQYF. CDR3 nucleotides: TGTGCCAGCAGCTTGGCCGGGTTTGGCTACGAGCAGTACTTC.

This clone occurred a few times. V usage is TRBV11-2 and J usage is TRBJ2-3, with 8 nucleotides matching TRBD1. The ends lost 1 base at V and 2 bases at J; junction bases unmatched: 2. This CDR3 region has 15 residues. CDR1 is SGHAT and CDR2 is FQNNGV in the germline V gene. Here the CDR3 reads CASSLGTGHTDTQYF. CDR3 sequence (DNA): TGTGCCAGCAGCTTAGGGACAGGGCACACAGATACGCAGTATTTT.

The rearrangement joins TRBV7-9 to TRBJ1-5; tentative D call: TRBD1 (6 bases). In germline, CDR1 is SEHNR, CDR2 FQNEAQ (reference sequence). There are 17 residues in the CDR3. V lost 2 bases to trimming and J lost 7 bases, with 21 bases between them. CDR3 protein: CASSLYGKSGTPQPQHF. Written as DNA, the CDR3 is TGTGCCAGCAGCTTATATGGGAAGTCAGGGACACCGCAGCCCCAGCATTTT. Full variable domain (rest looked up from reference TRBV7-9 and TRBJ1-5): DTGVSQNPRHKITKRGQNVTFRCDPISEHNRLYWYRQTLGQGPEFLTYFQNEAQLEKSRLLSDRFSAERPKGSFSTLEIQRTEQGDSAMYLCASSLYGKSGTPQPQHFGDGTRLSIL.

V usage is TRBV4-1 and J usage is TRBJ2-7; TRBD1 matches 8 bases. CDR1 is MGHRA and CDR2 is YSYEKL in the germline V gene. This CDR3 has 14 residues. J lost 7 bases, V lost 5 bases, and 10 bases had no gene match. The CDR3 nucleotides are TGCGCCAGCAGCAGGACAGGGACCGACGGGGAGCAGTACTTC. Encoded protein: CASSRTGTDGEQYF.

The rearrangement links TRBV18 to TRBJ2-7; 7 positions match TRBD1. This CDR3 comprises 13 residues. Germline-derived CDR1 and CDR2 are KGHSH and LQKENI. V was pared by 0 bases and J by 9 bases, with 5 bases of the junction left unmatched. The CDR3 loop is CASSPPGQNGQYF. CDR3 bases: TGTGCCAGCTCACCACCGGGACAGAACGGGCAGTACTTC.

V usage is TRBV10-3 and J usage is TRBJ1-2; D possibly corresponds to TRBD1 (6 bases). The CDR3 totals 14 residues. Looked up from germline, CDR1 is ENHRY and CDR2 is SYGVKD. Trimming stripped 2 bases from V and 8 bases from J, with 15 bases between. CDR3 amino acids: CAISETDRFWGYTF. CDR3 sequence (DNA): TGTGCCATCAGTGAGACTGACAGGTTTTGGGGCTACACCTTC.

The rearrangement uses TRBV6-1 and TRBJ2-3; D perhaps matches TRBD2 (5 bases). Germline V gene lookup returns CDR1 MNHNS and CDR2 SASEGT. The CDR3 contains 15 residues. Between the trimmed V and J ends, which lost 2 bases and 4 bases, there was a span of 13 bases. This CDR3 reads CASSEFAGKADTQYF. In DNA, the CDR3 is TGTGCCAGCAGTGAATTCGCGGGTAAGGCAGATACGCAGTATTTT.